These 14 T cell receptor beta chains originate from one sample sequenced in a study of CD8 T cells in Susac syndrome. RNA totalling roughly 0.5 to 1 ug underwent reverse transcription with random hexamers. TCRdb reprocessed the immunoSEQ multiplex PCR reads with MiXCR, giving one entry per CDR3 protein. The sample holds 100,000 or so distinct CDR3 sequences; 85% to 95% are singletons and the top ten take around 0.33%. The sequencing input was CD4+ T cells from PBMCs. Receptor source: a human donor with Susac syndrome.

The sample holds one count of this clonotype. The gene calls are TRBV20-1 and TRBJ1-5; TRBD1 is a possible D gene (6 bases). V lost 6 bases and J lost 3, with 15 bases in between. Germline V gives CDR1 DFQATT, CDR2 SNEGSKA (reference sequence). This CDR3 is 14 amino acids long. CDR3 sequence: CSAWRGGINQPQHF. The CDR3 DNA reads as TGCAGTGCCTGGAGGGGGGGGATCAATCAGCCCCAGCATTTT.

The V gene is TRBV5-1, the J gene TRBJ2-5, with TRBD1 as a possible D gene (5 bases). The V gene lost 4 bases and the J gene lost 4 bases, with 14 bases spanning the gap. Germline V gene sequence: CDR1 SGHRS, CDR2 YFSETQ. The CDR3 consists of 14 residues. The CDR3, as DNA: TGCGCCAGCAGCCTGGACCTAAGGGGAGAGACCCAGTACTTC. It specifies CASSLDLRGETQYF.

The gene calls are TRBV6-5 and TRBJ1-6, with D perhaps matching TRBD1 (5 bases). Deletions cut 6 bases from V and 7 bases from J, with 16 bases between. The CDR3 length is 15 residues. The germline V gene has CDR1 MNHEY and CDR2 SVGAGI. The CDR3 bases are TGTGCCAGCAGATATGATCAGGGTAGGAATTCACCCCTCCACTTT. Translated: CASRYDQGRNSPLHF.

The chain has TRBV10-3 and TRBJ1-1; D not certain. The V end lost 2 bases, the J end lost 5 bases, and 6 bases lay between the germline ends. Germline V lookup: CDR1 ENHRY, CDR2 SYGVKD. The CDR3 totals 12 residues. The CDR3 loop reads CAISEARTEAFF. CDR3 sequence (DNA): TGTGCCATCAGTGAGGCTCGAACTGAAGCTTTCTTT.

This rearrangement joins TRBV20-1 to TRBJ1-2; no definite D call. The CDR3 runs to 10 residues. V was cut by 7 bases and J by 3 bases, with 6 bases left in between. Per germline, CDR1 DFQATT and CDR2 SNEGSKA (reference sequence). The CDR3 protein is CSGEYYGYTF. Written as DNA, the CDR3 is TGCAGTGGAGAATACTATGGCTACACCTTC.

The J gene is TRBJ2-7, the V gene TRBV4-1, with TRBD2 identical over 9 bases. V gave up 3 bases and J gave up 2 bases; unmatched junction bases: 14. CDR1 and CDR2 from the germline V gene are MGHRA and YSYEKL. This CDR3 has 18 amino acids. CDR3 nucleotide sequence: TGCGCCAGCAGCCAGAGTCGGGCTAGCGGGAATCACGCCTACGAGCAGTACTTC. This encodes CASSQSRASGNHAYEQYF.

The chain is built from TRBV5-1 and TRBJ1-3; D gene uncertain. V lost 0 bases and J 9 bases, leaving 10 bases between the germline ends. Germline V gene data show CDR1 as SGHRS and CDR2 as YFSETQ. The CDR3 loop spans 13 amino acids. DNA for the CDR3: TGCGCCAGCAGCTTGGCCGGGATGAGCACCATATATTTT. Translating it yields CASSLAGMSTIYF.

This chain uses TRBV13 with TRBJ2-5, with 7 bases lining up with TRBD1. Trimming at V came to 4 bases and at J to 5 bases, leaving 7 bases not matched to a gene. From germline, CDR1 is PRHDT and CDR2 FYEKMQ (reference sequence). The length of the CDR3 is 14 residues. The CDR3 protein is CASSSRDSRETQYF. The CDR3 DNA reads TGTGCCAGCAGCTCACGGGACAGCCGTGAGACCCAGTACTTC.

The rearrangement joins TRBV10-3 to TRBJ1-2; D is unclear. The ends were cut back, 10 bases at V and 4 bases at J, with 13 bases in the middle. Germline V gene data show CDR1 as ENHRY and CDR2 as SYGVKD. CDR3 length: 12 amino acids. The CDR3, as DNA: TGTGCCAGCTCCGCTCCAACCTATGGCTACACCTTC. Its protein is CASSAPTYGYTF.

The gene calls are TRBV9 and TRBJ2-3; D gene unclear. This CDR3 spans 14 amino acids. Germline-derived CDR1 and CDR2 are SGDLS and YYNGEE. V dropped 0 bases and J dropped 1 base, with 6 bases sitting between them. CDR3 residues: CASSVGLGTDTQYF. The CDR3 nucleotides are TGTGCCAGCAGCGTAGGACTCGGCACAGATACGCAGTATTTT.

The CDR3 bases are TGTGCCAGCAGCTTACCTAGTCACGGGCCCCAGCATTTT. Translation: CASSLPSHGPQHF. This chain links TRBV7-9 with TRBJ1-5; D unresolved. The CDR3 is 13 amino acids. Germline assignment: CDR1 SEHNR and CDR2 FQNEAQ (reference sequence). Trimming pared 2 bases from V and 9 bases from J, leaving 11 bases between.

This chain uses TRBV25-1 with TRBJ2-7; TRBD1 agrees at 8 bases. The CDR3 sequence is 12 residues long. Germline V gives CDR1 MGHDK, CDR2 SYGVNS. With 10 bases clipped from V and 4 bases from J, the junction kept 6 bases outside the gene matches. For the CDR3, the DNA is TGTGCCACCCGACAGGGGAGGTACGAGCAGTACTTC. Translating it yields CATRQGRYEQYF.

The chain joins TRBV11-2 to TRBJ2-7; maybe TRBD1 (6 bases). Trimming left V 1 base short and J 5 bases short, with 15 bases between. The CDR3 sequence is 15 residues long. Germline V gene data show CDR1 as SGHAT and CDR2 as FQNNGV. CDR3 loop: CASSLAAVQGDEQYF. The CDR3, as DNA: TGTGCCAGCAGCTTAGCGGCCGTACAGGGCGACGAGCAGTACTTC.

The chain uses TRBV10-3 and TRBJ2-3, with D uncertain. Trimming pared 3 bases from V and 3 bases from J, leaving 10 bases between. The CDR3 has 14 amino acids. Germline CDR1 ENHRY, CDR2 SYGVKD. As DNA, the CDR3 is TGTGCCATCAGTGATGAAGGAATTACAGATACGCAGTATTTT. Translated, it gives CAISDEGITDTQYF.